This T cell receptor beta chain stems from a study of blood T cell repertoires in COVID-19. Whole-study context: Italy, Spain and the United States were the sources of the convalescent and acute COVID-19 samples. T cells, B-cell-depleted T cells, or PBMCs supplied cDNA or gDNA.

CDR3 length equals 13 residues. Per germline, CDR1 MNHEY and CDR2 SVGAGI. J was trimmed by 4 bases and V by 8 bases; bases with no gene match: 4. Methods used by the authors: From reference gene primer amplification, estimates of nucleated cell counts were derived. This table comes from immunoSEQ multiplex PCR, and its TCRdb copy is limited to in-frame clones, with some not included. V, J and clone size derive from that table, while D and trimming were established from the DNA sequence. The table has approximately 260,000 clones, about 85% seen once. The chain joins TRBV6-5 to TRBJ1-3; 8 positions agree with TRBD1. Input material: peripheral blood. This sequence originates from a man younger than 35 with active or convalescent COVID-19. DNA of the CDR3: TGTGCCAGCTACAGGGGGGCAGGAAACACCATATATTTT. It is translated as CASYRGAGNTIYF.